This T cell receptor beta chain stems from a study of blood T cell repertoires in COVID-19. Across the study: Collection of acute and convalescent COVID-19 samples took place in the United States, Italy and Spain. Sample material is recorded as cDNA or gDNA derived from T cells, B-cell-depleted T cells, or PBMCs.

CDR1 and CDR2 from the germline V gene are SQVTM and ANQGSEA. V was clipped by 6 bases and J by 5 bases; unmatched bases: 9. The CDR3 is 16 residues long. Libraries were prepared by immunoSEQ multiplex PCR; TCRdb keeps only in-frame clonotypes and omits some of them. The data contain 270,000 or so clones, 86% of them singletons. The chain is built from TRBV29-1 and TRBJ2-2, with 13 bases that match TRBD2. Sequencing used peripheral blood. This clonotype was sampled from a woman in her 30s with active or convalescent COVID-19. The DNA for the CDR3 is TGCAGCGTCGCTACTAGCGGGGGGGCTTGGACCGGGGAGCTGTTTTTT. This encodes CSVATSGGAWTGELFF.